The 29 T cell receptor beta chains given below trace back to one sample, sequenced in a study of T cell responses to AZD1222 COVID-19 vaccine. Produced via immunoSEQ multiplex PCR; TCRdb's table is partial and in-frame only. The sample lists some 130,000 clones, just over 90% occurring once. The specimen was peripheral blood, collected on day 0 of AZD1222 vaccination. Every receptor here comes from an adult in good health.

The chain carries TRBV6-6 and TRBJ2-5; D remains unclear. The CDR3 length is 15 residues. Looked up from germline, CDR1 is MNHNY and CDR2 is SVGAGI (reference sequence). Trimming left V 2 bases short and J 4 bases short, with 14 bases between. The CDR3 protein is CASSYERPTVETQYF. The CDR3 region has the DNA TGTGCCAGCAGTTACGAAAGGCCAACCGTAGAGACCCAGTACTTC.

The chain recombines TRBV3-1 (or the pseudogene TRBV3-2) with TRBJ1-2; the D gene is possibly TRBD1 (6 bases). V lost 2 bases and J 3 bases, leaving 13 bases between the germline ends. This CDR3 region has 15 residues. Germline CDR1 reads LGHDT; CDR2 reads YNNKEL (reference sequence). The CDR3 bases are TGTGCCAGCAGCCAAACAGGGAGAAGCGACTATGGCTACACCTTC. Its protein product is CASSQTGRSDYGYTF.

This clone was found a few times. This rearrangement joins TRBV5-1 to TRBJ2-2; a possible D gene is TRBD1 (5 bases). V lost 0 bases to trimming and J lost 4 bases, with 7 bases between them. Germline CDR1 and CDR2: SGHRS and YFSETQ. This CDR3 region has 14 residues. CDR3: CASSLGQSTGELFF. CDR3 sequence (DNA): TGCGCCAGCAGCTTGGGACAGAGCACCGGGGAGCTGTTTTTT. The variable domain in full, with the rest retrieved from reference TRBV5-1 and TRBJ2-2, is KAGVTQTPRYLIKTRGQQVTLSCSPISGHRSVSWYQQTPGQGLQFLFEYFSETQRNKGNFPGRFSGRQFSNSRSEMNVSTLELGDSALYLCASSLGQSTGELFFGEGSRLTVL.

This chain uses TRBV4-2 with TRBJ2-3; D unclear. This CDR3 is 15 amino acids long. With 0 bases removed from V and 5 bases from J, the gap between germline ends came to 12 bases. Per the germline V gene, CDR1 is LGHNA and CDR2 is YNFKEQ. CDR3 sequence: CASSQDEWGLDTQYF. The DNA for the CDR3 is TGTGCCAGCAGCCAAGATGAATGGGGTTTAGATACGCAGTATTTT.

The rearrangement joins TRBV12-3 or TRBV12-4 to TRBJ1-5; D unclear. The CDR3 runs 12 residues. V was trimmed by 4 bases and J by 4 bases, leaving 5 bases between them. CDR3 amino acids: CASSSKNQPQHF. The CDR3 DNA follows: TGTGCCAGCAGTTCAAAGAATCAGCCCCAGCATTTT.

The V gene is TRBV7-3, the J gene TRBJ2-1; no definite D call. V lost 2 bases and J 2 bases, leaving 7 bases between the germline ends. Germline V gene sequence: CDR1 SGHTA, CDR2 FQGTGA. This CDR3 region has 14 residues. Here the CDR3 DNA reads TGTGCCAGCAGCTTATCAGTCACCTACAATGAGCAGTTCTTC. It translates to CASSLSVTYNEQFF.

This chain joins TRBV19 and TRBJ2-7, with 9 bases that match TRBD1. Germline V gene lookup returns CDR1 LNHDA and CDR2 SQIVND (reference sequence). Trimming took 5 bases from V and 4 from J; bases not matched to a gene: 15. This CDR3 is 17 amino acids long. The CDR3 DNA sequence: TGTGCCAGTAGTCCGCCGAAGGGGACAGGGTCGGGTTACGAGCAGTACTTC. Translation gives CASSPPKGTGSGYEQYF.

The V gene is TRBV7-2, the J gene TRBJ2-7, with TRBD2 matching over 10 bases. Germline loops: CDR1 SGHTA, CDR2 FQGNSA. CDR3 length: 15 amino acids. The junction had 7 bases not matched to a gene; V was cut back by 5 bases and J by 3 bases. CDR3 in amino acids: CASSQDSGGRYEQYF. CDR3 DNA sequence: TGTGCCAGCAGCCAGGATAGCGGGGGGCGCTACGAGCAGTACTTC.

The J gene is TRBJ1-2, the V gene TRBV30; D unclear. Germline CDR1 GTSNPN, CDR2 SVGIG (reference sequence). This CDR3 has 13 residues. The germline V and J ends were trimmed by 2 bases and 7 bases, with 14 bases remaining between them. This chain's CDR3 is CAWSTGDLSGYTF. CDR3 nucleotide sequence: TGTGCCTGGAGTACCGGGGATCTAAGTGGCTACACCTTC.

This clone has a single count. CDR3 loop: CASGSGTVNQPQHF. The CDR3 DNA reads TGTGCTAGTGGTTCGGGGACGGTTAATCAGCCCCAGCATTTT. This chain uses TRBV12-5 with TRBJ1-5, with a possible D match to TRBD1 (5 bases). The ends were cut back, 4 bases at V and 4 bases at J, with 11 bases in the middle. The CDR3 consists of 14 residues. Germline-derived CDR1 and CDR2 are LGHNT and FRNRAP.

The V gene is TRBV30, the J gene TRBJ1-2; TRBD1 agrees at 8 bases. CDR3 size: 14 residues. Looked up from germline, CDR1 is GTSNPN and CDR2 is SVGIG (reference sequence). V was pared by 2 bases and J by 5 bases, with 7 bases of the junction left unmatched. CDR3 nucleotides: TGTGCCTGGAGTACAACAGGGGGGCCTTATGGCTACACCTTC. Translated, it gives CAWSTTGGPYGYTF.

The V gene is TRBV7-9, the J gene TRBJ2-1; tentatively, D is TRBD1 (5 bases). Trimming removed 3 bases at V and 8 bases at J, with 14 bases between. CDR1 is SEHNR and CDR2 is FQNEAQ in the germline V gene (reference sequence). This CDR3 comprises 14 residues. The CDR3 is CASSFPLTVHEQFF. CDR3 DNA: TGTGCCAGCAGCTTCCCCTTGACAGTCCATGAGCAGTTCTTC.

The chain uses TRBV5-1 and TRBJ1-5; D might be TRBD1 (6 bases). V lost 0 bases, J lost 8 bases, and 12 bases lay in between. The length of the CDR3 is 14 residues. The germline V gene has CDR1 SGHRS and CDR2 YFSETQ. CDR3 sequence reads: CASSLEGEREPQHF. The CDR3 bases are TGCGCCAGCAGCTTGGAGGGGGAGAGGGAGCCCCAGCATTTT.

The chain combines TRBV4-1 with TRBJ1-4; possible D gene TRBD1, 5 bases. From germline, CDR1 is MGHRA and CDR2 YSYEKL. The CDR3 covers 15 residues. V was clipped by 2 bases and J by 8 bases, with 15 bases between them. The CDR3 here is CASSQSTVRGEKLFF. The CDR3 DNA is TGCGCCAGCAGCCAATCGACAGTTCGGGGCGAAAAACTGTTTTTT.

J is TRBJ2-2 and V is TRBV4-1; possibly TRBD1 for D (5 bases). Germline V lookup: CDR1 MGHRA, CDR2 YSYEKL. V gave up 0 bases and J gave up 6 bases, with 20 bases separating them. The CDR3 totals 18 residues. The CDR3 DNA reads as TGCGCCAGCAGCCAAGAACCCGGTCACCAGGGCCGGCCCGGGGAGCTGTTTTTT. Translating gives CASSQEPGHQGRPGELFF.

The genes are TRBV2 and TRBJ1-2; D possibly corresponds to TRBD1 (5 bases). This CDR3 has 14 amino acids. Germline loops: CDR1 SNHLY, CDR2 FYNNEI. V was clipped by 6 bases and J by 2 bases, with 13 bases between them. As DNA, the CDR3 is TGTGCCAGCAGGGGACGGGAACGAAACTATGGCTACACCTTC. Its translation is CASRGRERNYGYTF.

V usage is TRBV4-2 and J usage is TRBJ2-5; TRBD1 aligns across 8 bases. Germline V gene lookup returns CDR1 LGHNA and CDR2 YNFKEQ. The V and J ends lost 0 bases and 2 bases, in that order; junction bases with no gene match: 8. The CDR3 has 17 amino acids. CDR3 DNA: TGTGCCAGCAGCCAAGAAGCGCAGGGGGCCGGACAAGAGACCCAGTACTTC. Its protein is CASSQEAQGAGQETQYF.

V gene TRBV2 combines with J gene TRBJ2-3; D ambiguous. CDR1 is SNHLY, CDR2 FYNNEI, per germline. This CDR3 comprises 15 residues. Between the trimmed V and J ends, which lost 7 bases and 0 bases, there was a span of 14 bases. Here the CDR3 reads CASTLRRPSTDTQYF. The CDR3 DNA follows: TGTGCCAGCACCCTTCGTCGGCCCAGCACAGATACGCAGTATTTT.

The chain recombines TRBV6-5 with TRBJ1-5; D gene uncertain. The V end was cut by 8 bases, the J end by 3 bases, with 5 bases between. This CDR3 comprises 11 residues. CDR1 is MNHEY and CDR2 is SVGAGI in the germline V gene. The CDR3 DNA sequence: TGTGCCAGCGGCCTCAATCAGCCCCAGCATTTT. Amino acid sequence: CASGLNQPQHF.

V and J are TRBV7-2 and TRBJ1-4; D is unresolved. Per the germline V gene, CDR1 is SGHTA and CDR2 is FQGNSA. CDR3 length: 15 amino acids. V lost 6 bases and J lost 4, with 15 bases in between. CDR3 amino acids: CASSSDGRYNEKLFF. Here the CDR3 DNA reads TGTGCCAGCAGTTCCGACGGTCGATATAATGAAAAACTGTTTTTT.

The sample holds many counts of this clone. The chain recombines TRBV19 with TRBJ1-5; no definite D call. The ends were cut back, 4 bases at V and 0 bases at J, with 4 bases in the middle. The CDR3 is 13 residues long. The germline V gene has CDR1 LNHDA and CDR2 SQIVND (reference sequence). This chain's CDR3 is CASSRNSNQPQHF. In DNA form, the CDR3 reads TGTGCCAGTAGTAGGAATAGCAATCAGCCCCAGCATTTT.

The rearrangement links TRBV4-1 to TRBJ1-1, with TRBD1 identical over 11 bases. Germline CDR1 reads MGHRA; CDR2 reads YSYEKL. CDR3 size: 17 residues. Trimming took 5 bases from V and 2 from J; bases not matched to a gene: 10. CDR3 residues: CASSTGTGGSTNTEAFF. Here the CDR3 DNA reads TGCGCCAGCAGCACCGGGACAGGGGGTTCTACCAACACTGAAGCTTTCTTT.

The J gene is TRBJ1-6, the V gene TRBV2, with D perhaps matching TRBD1 (5 bases). Germline-derived CDR1 and CDR2 are SNHLY and FYNNEI. CDR3 length: 12 amino acids. V was shortened by 1 base and J by 17 bases, with 12 bases between the two germline ends. The CDR3 DNA follows: TGTGCCAGCAGTGAAGGGTGGGGACGAATCCACTTT. Translated: CASSEGWGRIHF.

The CDR3 DNA follows: TGTGCCAGCAGCAAAGGTTCTGGCACTGAAGCTTTCTTT. The encoded protein is CASSKGSGTEAFF. The V call is TRBV6-5, the J call TRBJ1-1; D not certain. Germline V lookup: CDR1 MNHEY, CDR2 SVGAGI. CDR3 length equals 13 residues. With 6 bases removed from V and 4 bases from J, the gap between germline ends came to 12 bases.

The chain joins TRBV7-8 to TRBJ1-6; D is uncertain. The germline gives CDR1 SGHVS, CDR2 FQNEAQ. V gave up 2 bases and J gave up 0 bases, with 11 bases separating them. The CDR3 is made up of 17 amino acids. The CDR3 DNA is TGTGCCAGCAGCTTATCCGGCGGCAGCTCCTATAATTCACCCCTCCACTTT. Encoded protein: CASSLSGGSSYNSPLHF.

This clone occurred once. This rearrangement joins TRBV5-8 to TRBJ2-3, with D perhaps matching TRBD1 (6 bases). The CDR3 is 14 amino acids. Trimming stripped 2 bases from V and 5 bases from J, with 12 bases between. CDR1 SGHTS and CDR2 YDEGEE come from the germline V gene. CDR3 nucleotide sequence: TGTGCCAGCAGCTTTGGGGGCGCGAAAGATACGCAGTATTTT. Encoded protein: CASSFGGAKDTQYF.

V usage is TRBV29-1 and J usage is TRBJ1-5, with 9 bases lining up with TRBD1. Germline V gives CDR1 SQVTM, CDR2 ANQGSEA. The CDR3 totals 17 residues. J gave up 0 bases and V 8 bases, and 14 bases lay outside the gene matches. DNA for the CDR3: TGCAGCCCCAAGCCCGGACAGGGGCCCTATAGCAATCAGCCCCAGCATTTT. Its protein product is CSPKPGQGPYSNQPQHF.

The chain recombines TRBV9 with TRBJ2-5; D is unclear. Per the germline V gene, CDR1 is SGDLS and CDR2 is YYNGEE. The V gene lost 0 bases and the J gene lost 5 bases, with 11 bases spanning the gap. The CDR3 is made up of 14 amino acids. CDR3: CASSVASFGETQYF. DNA for the CDR3: TGTGCCAGCAGCGTAGCGTCTTTCGGCGAGACCCAGTACTTC.

This chain links TRBV30 with TRBJ1-1, with D unresolved. Looked up from germline, CDR1 is GTSNPN and CDR2 is SVGIG (reference sequence). This CDR3 has 14 residues. Trimming removed 2 bases at V and 6 bases at J, with 16 bases between. The CDR3 here is CAWSMDGLLSEAFF. For the CDR3, the DNA is TGTGCCTGGAGTATGGACGGCCTTTTATCTGAAGCTTTCTTT.